This T cell receptor beta chain was sequenced in a study of cytomegalovirus exposure and HLA in healthy donors. Findings of the study overall: A reported reduction in N-insertions relative to the 666-donor mean was seen in an Asian-associated ancestry cluster in a later analysis.

Vbeta (60) and Jbeta (13) primers were used in the PCR. The data were produced by immunoSEQ multiplex PCR, yet TCRdb's version contains in-frame clones alone and is incomplete. The profile covers about 98,000 clones, with 65% to 80% appearing a single time and around 17% taken by the ten largest. This clone came up a few times. Its matching antigen is unknown. V lost 5 bases, J lost 6 bases, and 10 bases stayed unmatched. The CDR3 has 15 residues. CDR1 MRHNA and CDR2 SNTAGT come from the germline V gene. Input material: PBMCs. V usage is TRBV6-4 and J usage is TRBJ2-3, with 8 positions matching TRBD2. This clonotype was sampled from a man aged 55 to 70 in good health and CMV-seropositive. The CDR3 spells CASSPTSGGSDTQYF. CDR3 DNA sequence: TGTGCCAGCAGTCCTACAAGCGGGGGATCGGATACGCAGTATTTT.